The clone carrying this T cell receptor beta chain came up many times. This entry belongs to a study of read filtering for tumor transcriptome and immune sequencing. From 300 to 450 ng of RNA, a library with molecular barcoded alpha/delta and beta/gamma adaptors was made. TCRdb used MiXCR to reprocess the reads, holding one entry per CDR3 protein. The table has tens of thousands of distinct CDR3 sequences, roughly an eighth seen once. Between the trimmed V and J ends, which lost 2 bases and 4 bases, there was a span of 14 bases. This CDR3 region has 14 residues. Germline CDR1 reads DFQATT; CDR2 reads SNEGSKA (reference sequence).

The source of this sequence is a donor aged 40 or over with multiple myeloma. Source material: a population of CD138-negative cells sorted from bone marrow. The chain is built from TRBV20-1 and TRBJ1-1; maybe TRBD1 (6 bases). Here the CDR3 reads CSARLGGRGTEAFF. The CDR3 DNA is TGCAGTGCTAGACTGGGGGGGCGGGGCACTGAAGCTTTCTTT.